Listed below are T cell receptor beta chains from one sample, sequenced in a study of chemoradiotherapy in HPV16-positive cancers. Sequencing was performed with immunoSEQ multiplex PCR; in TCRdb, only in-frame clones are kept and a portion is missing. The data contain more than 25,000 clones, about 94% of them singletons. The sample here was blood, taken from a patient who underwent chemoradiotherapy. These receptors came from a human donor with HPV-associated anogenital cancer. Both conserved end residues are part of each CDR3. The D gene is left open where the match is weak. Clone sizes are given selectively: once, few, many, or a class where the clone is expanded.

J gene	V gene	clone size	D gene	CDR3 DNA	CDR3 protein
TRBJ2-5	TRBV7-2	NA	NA	TGTGCCAGCAGCTTAGGAGGGACTGGGGGGACCCAGTACTTC	CASSLGGTGGTQYF
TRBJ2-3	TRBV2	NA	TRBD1	TGTGCCAGCAGTGTACAGGGGGCGATGGCAGATACGCAGTATTTT	CASSVQGAMADTQYF
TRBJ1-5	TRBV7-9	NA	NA	TGTGCCAGCAGCTTAGGGGGTGGCAATCAGCCCCAGCATTTT	CASSLGGGNQPQHF
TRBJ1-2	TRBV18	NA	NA	TGTGCCAGCTCACCACGGACAGTGCCAAACTATGGCTACACCTTC	CASSPRTVPNYGYTF
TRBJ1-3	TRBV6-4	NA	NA	TGTGCCAGCAGTTACTCGGGGGGAGCTGGAAACACCATATATTTT	CASSYSGGAGNTIYF
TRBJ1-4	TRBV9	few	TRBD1	TGTGCCAGCAGCGTAGGAACAGGGGGCGCGGCTAATGAAAAACTGTTTTTT	CASSVGTGGAANEKLFF
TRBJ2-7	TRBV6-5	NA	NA	TGTGCCAGCAGAAGGACAGAGTTCTACGAGCAGTACTTC	CASRRTEFYEQYF
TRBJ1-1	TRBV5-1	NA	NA	TGCGCCAGCAGCTTGGCGGGGTTCACTGAAGCTTTCTTT	CASSLAGFTEAFF
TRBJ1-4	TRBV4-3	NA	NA	TGCGCCAGCAGCCAAGATCTCGCGGGTTCGGTGGGTGAAAAACTGTTTTTT	CASSQDLAGSVGEKLFF
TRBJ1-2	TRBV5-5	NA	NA	TGTGCCAGCAGCTTGGGGCAGCCACATGGCTACACCTTC	CASSLGQPHGYTF
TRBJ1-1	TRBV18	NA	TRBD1	TGTGCCAGCTCACCGTTAGGACAGGGTGACACTGAAGCTTTCTTT	CASSPLGQGDTEAFF
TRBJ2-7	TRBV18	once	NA	TGTGCCAGCTCATTTTTAGCGGCCGAGCAGTACTTC	CASSFLAAEQYF
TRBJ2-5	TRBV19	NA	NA	TGTGCCAGTAGTAAACTCGCCGGGGAGACCCAGTACTTC	CASSKLAGETQYF
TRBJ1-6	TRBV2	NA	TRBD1	TGTGCCAGCAGTGCACGACAGGGAAGCGGTTCACCCCTCCACTTT	CASSARQGSGSPLHF
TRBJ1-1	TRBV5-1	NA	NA	TGCGCCAGCAGCCCTGAGAGAACAGGGAACACTGAAGCTTTCTTT	CASSPERTGNTEAFF
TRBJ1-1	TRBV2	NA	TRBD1	TGTGCCAGCAGTGAAGGGACAGGGGGGGCTGAAGCTTTCTTT	CASSEGTGGAEAFF
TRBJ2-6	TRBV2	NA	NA	TGTGCCAGCAGCCCCCTCGGAACTGGGGCCAACGTCCTGACTTTC	CASSPLGTGANVLTF
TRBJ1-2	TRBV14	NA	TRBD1	TGTGCCAGCAGCATCACCGGGACAGTAAACTATGGCTACACCTTC	CASSITGTVNYGYTF
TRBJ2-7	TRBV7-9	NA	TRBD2	TGTGCCAGCAGCCAAGGACTAGCGGGGTCCTACGAGCAGTACTTC	CASSQGLAGSYEQYF
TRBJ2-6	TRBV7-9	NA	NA	TGTGCCAGCAGCCCCACTAGGGAGTCTGGGGCCAACGTCCTGACTTTC	CASSPTRESGANVLTF
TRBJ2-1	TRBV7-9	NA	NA	TGTGCCAGCAGCCCTTACAATGAGCAGTTCTTC	CASSPYNEQFF
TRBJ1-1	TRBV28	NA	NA	TGTGCCAGCAGTCCCCCCAGGCCACTGAACACTGAAGCTTTCTTT	CASSPPRPLNTEAFF
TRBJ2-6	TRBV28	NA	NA	TGTGCCAGCAGTTTAATGGGACCCGGCTCCTCTGGGGCCAACGTCCTGACTTTC	CASSLMGPGSSGANVLTF
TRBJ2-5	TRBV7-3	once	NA	TGTGCCAGCAGCTTAGGAGGGGGACAAGAAGAGACCCAGTACTTC	CASSLGGGQEETQYF
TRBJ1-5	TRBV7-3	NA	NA	TGTGCCAGCAGCTTAGGGGCGAATCAGCCCCAGCATTTT	CASSLGANQPQHF
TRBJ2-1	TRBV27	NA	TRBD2	TGTGCCAGCATCTCCGGGACTAGCGGTTACAATGAGCAGTTCTTC	CASISGTSGYNEQFF
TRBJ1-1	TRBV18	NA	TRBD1	TGTGCCAGCTCATCGTGGACAGGGGTGAACACTGAAGCTTTCTTT	CASSSWTGVNTEAFF
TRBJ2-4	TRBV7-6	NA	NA	TGTGCCAGCAGCCCCGGGACAAAGGGTCTTCTAAACATTCAGTACTTC	CASSPGTKGLLNIQYF
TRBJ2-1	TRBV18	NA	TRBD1	TGTGCCAGCTCACCACCAAAGGGGACAGGGGGGTATGAGCAGTTCTTC	CASSPPKGTGGYEQFF
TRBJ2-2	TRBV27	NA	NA	TGTGCCAGCAGATGGAACACCGGGGAGCTGTTTTTT	CASRWNTGELFF
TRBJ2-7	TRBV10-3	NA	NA	TGTGCCATCAGTGAGCCGGGACCCACTTCTGGCGAGCAGTACTTC	CAISEPGPTSGEQYF
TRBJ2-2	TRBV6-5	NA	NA	TGTGCCAGCAGTCCCGCGGAGACCGGGGAGCTGTTTTTT	CASSPAETGELFF
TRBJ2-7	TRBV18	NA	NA	TGTGCCAGCTCACCAGGGGTTGGGGGTGAATACGAGCAGTACTTC	CASSPGVGGEYEQYF
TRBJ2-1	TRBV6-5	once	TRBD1	TGTGCCAGCAGCTCGAGGGGGCTTGCGCAGTTCTTC	CASSSRGLAQFF